The rows below give T cell receptor beta chains drawn from one sample of a study of blood T cell repertoires in COVID-19. The protocol was immunoSEQ multiplex PCR, while the TCRdb copy is restricted to in-frame clones and leaves out a portion. The top ten clones hold about 17% of a sample with 100,000 to 150,000 clones, about 86% of them seen once. The sample was peripheral blood. The receptors originated from a woman between 45 and 65 years old with acute or convalescent COVID-19. Each CDR3 is given with its conserved first and last residue. D genes are given only for firm matches. A row's size may be missing; if present it is once, few, many or a size class.

TRBV6-6	TRBJ1-4	NA	TRBD1	CASSRLGQGAATNEKLFF	TGTGCCAGCAGCCGATTGGGACAGGGGGCTGCAACTAATGAAAAACTGTTTTTT
TRBV5-6	TRBJ1-1	NA	TRBD1	CASSWLGQGTNTEAFF	TGTGCCAGCAGCTGGCTGGGACAGGGAACGAACACTGAAGCTTTCTTT
TRBV5-1	TRBJ1-6	NA	NA	CASSPAGEKDSPLHF	TGCGCCAGCAGCCCAGCAGGGGAAAAAGATTCACCCCTCCACTTT
TRBV5-1	TRBJ1-3	few	TRBD1	CASSFVAGGSGNTIYF	TGCGCCAGCAGCTTTGTGGCAGGGGGTTCTGGAAACACCATATATTTT
TRBV4-1	TRBJ2-6	NA	NA	CASSQLRTAGANVLTF	TGCGCCAGCAGCCAACTTCGGACAGCTGGGGCCAACGTCCTGACTTTC
TRBV9	TRBJ1-5	NA	NA	CASSDGGINQPQHF	TGTGCCAGCAGCGACGGGGGTATCAATCAGCCCCAGCATTTT
TRBV3-1/TRBV3-2	TRBJ1-6	NA	NA	CASSSFQDSPLHF	TGTGCCAGCAGCTCCTTTCAGGATTCACCCCTCCACTTT
TRBV12-5	TRBJ2-3	NA	TRBD2	CASGLNPAGAADTQYF	TGTGCTAGTGGTTTGAATCCAGCGGGGGCTGCAGATACGCAGTATTTT
TRBV18	TRBJ1-2	NA	NA	CASSPTQGNGYTF	TGTGCCAGCTCACCAACACAGGGCAATGGCTACACCTTC
TRBV2	TRBJ1-2	NA	TRBD1	CASQSNRGPYGYTF	TGTGCCAGCCAATCGAACAGGGGACCCTATGGCTACACCTTC
TRBV5-1	TRBJ2-7	NA	TRBD1	CASQSDRGYAYEQYF	TGCGCCAGCCAATCGGACAGGGGCTATGCCTACGAGCAGTACTTC
TRBV6-1	TRBJ2-7	NA	NA	CASSERSGNGPPPYEQYF	TGTGCCAGCAGTGAAAGAAGCGGAAACGGTCCCCCTCCCTACGAGCAGTACTTC
TRBV28	TRBJ2-7	NA	NA	CASFGTYEQYF	TGTGCCAGTTTTGGGACTTACGAGCAGTACTTC
TRBV5-1	TRBJ2-2	NA	NA	CASSYTGYSNTGELFF	TGCGCCAGCAGCTACACAGGGTATTCGAACACCGGGGAGCTGTTTTTT
TRBV18	TRBJ1-1	NA	TRBD1	CASSPRDRGRSTEAFF	TGTGCCAGCTCACCCCGGGACAGGGGGCGTAGCACTGAAGCTTTCTTT
TRBV29-1	TRBJ1-1	NA	NA	CSVEAVSIEAFF	TGCAGCGTTGAAGCTGTTAGTATTGAAGCTTTCTTT
TRBV28	TRBJ1-5	NA	NA	CASSQSGSNQPQHF	TGTGCCAGCAGCCAGTCAGGGAGCAATCAGCCCCAGCATTTT
TRBV12-3/TRBV12-4	TRBJ1-1	NA	NA	CASSTGSRSAFF	TGTGCCAGCAGTACAGGATCAAGGTCAGCTTTCTTT
TRBV6-5	TRBJ1-1	NA	NA	CASRERLDSGAEAFF	TGTGCCAGCAGGGAGCGACTAGATTCTGGGGCTGAAGCTTTCTTT
TRBV4-1	TRBJ1-3	NA	NA	CASSQEGGRDTIYF	TGCGCCAGCAGCCAAGAGGGGGGGAGAGACACCATATATTTT
TRBV4-2	TRBJ2-7	NA	TRBD1	CASSQEARGLKEQYF	TGTGCCAGCAGCCAAGAGGCCAGGGGGCTTAAAGAGCAGTACTTC
TRBV30	TRBJ1-2	NA	NA	CAWRRGRRDYGYTF	TGTGCCTGGCGTCGCGGCAGGAGGGACTATGGCTACACCTTC
TRBV28	TRBJ1-2	NA	TRBD1	CASSTDRVGGYTF	TGTGCCAGCAGTACGGACAGGGTGGGCGGCTACACCTTC